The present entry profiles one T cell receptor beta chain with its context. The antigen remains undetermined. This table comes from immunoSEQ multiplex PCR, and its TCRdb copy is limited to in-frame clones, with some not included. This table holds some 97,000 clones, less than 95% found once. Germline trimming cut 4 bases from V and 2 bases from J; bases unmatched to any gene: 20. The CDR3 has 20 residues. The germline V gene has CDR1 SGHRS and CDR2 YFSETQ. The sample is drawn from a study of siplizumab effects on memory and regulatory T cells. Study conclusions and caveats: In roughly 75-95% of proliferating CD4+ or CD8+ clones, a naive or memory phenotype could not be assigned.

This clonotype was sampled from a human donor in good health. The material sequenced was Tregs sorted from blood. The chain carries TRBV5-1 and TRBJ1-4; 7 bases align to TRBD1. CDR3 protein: CASSPRGTGEYRPTNEKLFF. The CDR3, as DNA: TGCGCCAGCAGCCCAAGAGGTACAGGGGAATACCGGCCGACTAATGAAAAACTGTTTTTT.